This T cell receptor beta chain was retrieved from a study of CD8 T cells in ankylosing spondylitis. Study-level results: Reportedly, matched ankylosing spondylitis synovial fluid was significantly enriched for disease-linked clones. Made up of about eight highly homologous variants, a TCR beta motif appeared characteristic of ankylosing spondylitis blood. Some motif variants had been reported before (in reactive arthritis synovial fluid and blood).

Details on this clonotype: Its antigen is as yet unknown.

Germline V gene lookup returns CDR1 SGHRS and CDR2 YFSETQ. V was trimmed by 0 bases and J by 6 bases, leaving 12 bases between them. The CDR3 extends over 14 amino acids. Library preparation for TCR beta used quantitative 5'-RACE with molecular barcodes. MiXCR was run by TCRdb on the 5' RACE reads, yielding one entry per CDR3 protein. Of more than 150,000 distinct CDR3 sequences in the sample, approximately 12% are singletons; the top ten hold 9.5% to 11%. This rearrangement joins TRBV5-1 to TRBJ1-1; D gene uncertain. This clonotype was sampled from a female donor with ankylosing spondylitis or in good health (not recorded which). Sample: blood, either unsorted or a sorted T cell fraction (not recorded which). CDR3 in DNA: TGCGCCAGCAGCTTGGAAGGGCGGACCGCTGAAGCTTTCTTT. Amino acid sequence: CASSLEGRTAEAFF. The complete variable domain, with remaining parts taken from reference TRBV5-1 and TRBJ1-1, reads KAGVTQTPRYLIKTRGQQVTLSCSPISGHRSVSWYQQTPGQGLQFLFEYFSETQRNKGNFPGRFSGRQFSNSRSEMNVSTLELGDSALYLCASSLEGRTAEAFFGQGTRLTVV.